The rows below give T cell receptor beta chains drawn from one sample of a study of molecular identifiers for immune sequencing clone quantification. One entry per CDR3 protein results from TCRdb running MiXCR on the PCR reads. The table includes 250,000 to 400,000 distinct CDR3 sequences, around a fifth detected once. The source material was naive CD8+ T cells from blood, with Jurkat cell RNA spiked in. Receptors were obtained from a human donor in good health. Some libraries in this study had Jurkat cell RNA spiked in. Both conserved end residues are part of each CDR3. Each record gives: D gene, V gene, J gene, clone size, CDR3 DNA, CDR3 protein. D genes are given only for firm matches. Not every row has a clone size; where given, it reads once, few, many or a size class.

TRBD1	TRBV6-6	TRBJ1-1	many	TGTGCCAGCAGTGTACAGGGGTACACTGAAGCTTTCTTT	CASSVQGYTEAFF
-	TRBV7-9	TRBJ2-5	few	TGTGCCAGCAGCTCCCCCTCCATGCCAGGAACCCAAGAGACCCAGTACTTC	CASSSPSMPGTQETQYF
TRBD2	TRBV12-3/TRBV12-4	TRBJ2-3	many	TGTGCCAGCAGGGAGAATAGCGGGGGGGTCACAGATACGCAGTATTTT	CASRENSGGVTDTQYF
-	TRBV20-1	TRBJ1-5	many	TGCAGTGCCGCATACCACAGGGTTAGCAATCAGCCCCAGCATTTT	CSAAYHRVSNQPQHF
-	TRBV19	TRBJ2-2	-	TGTGCCAGTAGTATGGGGGGCAGATCCACCGGGGAGCTGTTTTTT	CASSMGGRSTGELFF
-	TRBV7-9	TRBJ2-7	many	TGTGCCAGCAGCGCTATCGACCTCCCGAGGGCCTACGAGCAGTACTTC	CASSAIDLPRAYEQYF
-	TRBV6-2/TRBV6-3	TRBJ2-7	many	TGTGCCAGCAGTTATGGAAGCCACGAGCAGTACTTC	CASSYGSHEQYF
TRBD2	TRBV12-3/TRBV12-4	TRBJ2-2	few	TGTGCCAGCACCAACTGGGGGACTAGCGAAAAGAACACCGGGGAGCTGTTTTTT	CASTNWGTSEKNTGELFF
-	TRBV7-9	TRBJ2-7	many	TGTGCCAGCAGCTTAGCATCGGGCCACGAGCAGTACTTC	CASSLASGHEQYF
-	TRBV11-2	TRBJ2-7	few	TGTGCCAGCAGCCCTCTGGGGGGCAGCTCCTACGAGCAGTACTTC	CASSPLGGSSYEQYF
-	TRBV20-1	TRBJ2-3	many	TGCAGTGCTAACCCCCTCGGCCCGCAGTATTTT	CSANPLGPQYF
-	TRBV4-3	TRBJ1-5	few	TGCGCCAGCAGCCAAGATACGGTTGGGGCGGGAAGTCAGCCCCAGCATTTT	CASSQDTVGAGSQPQHF
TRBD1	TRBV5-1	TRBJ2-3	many	TGCGCCAGCAGCTTGGATACGCTGGGGGACAGCCTCACAGATACGCAGTATTTT	CASSLDTLGDSLTDTQYF
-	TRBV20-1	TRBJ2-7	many	TGCAGTGCTAGTTGGGCTAGCTACGAGCAGTACTTC	CSASWASYEQYF
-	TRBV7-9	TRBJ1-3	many	TGTGCCAGCAGCCACCGGGGGGGAACGCTTGGAAACACCATATATTTT	CASSHRGGTLGNTIYF
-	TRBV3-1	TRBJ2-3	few	TGTGCCAGCAGCCCCCTCCGTTTCCCTAAAACGCAGTATTTT	CASSPLRFPKTQYF